The T cell receptor beta chain under discussion was sequenced for a study of identifying expanded T cells in peripheral blood. The germline gives CDR1 MNHEY, CDR2 SMNVEV (reference sequence). V shed 1 base and J shed 5 bases, with 8 bases lying between them. This CDR3 spans 14 amino acids. This clone was observed a few times. TCRdb's copy holds only in-frame clones and misses some; the assay was immunoSEQ multiplex PCR. This sample has 60,000 to 70,000 clones; over 80% occur once, and the top ten carry about 19%. The sequence was collected from a person aged 18-70 years in good health. Sequencing input: blood. This chain links TRBV27 with TRBJ2-2, with D hard to call. The CDR3 sequence: CASSLLIQTGELFF. CDR3 DNA: TGTGCCAGCAGTTTATTAATTCAGACCGGGGAGCTGTTTTTT.